These T cell receptor beta chains were read from a single sample in a study of CD8 T cells in Susac syndrome. TCRdb analysed the immunoSEQ multiplex PCR reads with MiXCR anew, one entry per CDR3 protein. This sample has about 150,000 distinct CDR3 sequences, with 90% to 95% found just once. The sequenced sample was CD4+ T cells from PBMCs. Receptors originate from a human donor with Susac syndrome. The CDR3 runs from the conserved cysteine through the conserved F or W. Each record gives: V gene, D gene, clone size, J gene, CDR3 DNA, CDR3 protein. A D gene is named only where the DNA matches it firmly. Clone size is shown for a subset of rows, as once, few, many or a class of expanded clone.

V gene: TRBV29-1
D gene: .
clone size: .
J gene: TRBJ2-3
CDR3 DNA: TGCCGCCCCGGCGGGGCCACGAGGGATACGCAGTATTTT
CDR3 protein: CRPGGATRDTQYF

V gene: TRBV6-6
D gene: TRBD2
clone size: .
J gene: TRBJ2-3
CDR3 DNA: TGTGCCAGCATCCGCCGGACTAGTGCAGATACGCAGTATTTT
CDR3 protein: CASIRRTSADTQYF

V gene: TRBV20-1
D gene: TRBD1
clone size: .
J gene: TRBJ2-6
CDR3 DNA: TGCAGTGCTAGAGATGGCAGGGGGCCTCCTAGTGGGGCCAACGTCCTGACTTTC
CDR3 protein: CSARDGRGPPSGANVLTF

V gene: TRBV12-3/TRBV12-4
D gene: .
clone size: .
J gene: TRBJ2-5
CDR3 DNA: TGTGCCAGCAGTTTAAAGCATCAAGAGACCCAGTACTTC
CDR3 protein: CASSLKHQETQYF

V gene: TRBV11-3
D gene: .
clone size: .
J gene: TRBJ2-1
CDR3 DNA: TGTGCCAGCAGCTTAGAACAGTACAATGAGCAGTTCTTC
CDR3 protein: CASSLEQYNEQFF

V gene: TRBV29-1
D gene: .
clone size: .
J gene: TRBJ2-5
CDR3 DNA: TGCAGCGTCTTGAACGGGCGGGGCCACCAAGAGACCCAGTACTTC
CDR3 protein: CSVLNGRGHQETQYF

V gene: TRBV24-1
D gene: .
clone size: once
J gene: TRBJ2-3
CDR3 DNA: TGTGCCACCAGTGATGCAGATACGCAGTATTTT
CDR3 protein: CATSDADTQYF

V gene: TRBV20-1
D gene: .
clone size: .
J gene: TRBJ1-6
CDR3 DNA: TGCAGTGCTAGAGACCTCCCGGATTCACCCCTCCACTTT
CDR3 protein: CSARDLPDSPLHF

V gene: TRBV19
D gene: .
clone size: .
J gene: TRBJ1-5
CDR3 DNA: TGTGCCAGTACCCGATCACAGGGTGGCAATCAGCCCCAGCATTTT
CDR3 protein: CASTRSQGGNQPQHF

V gene: TRBV29-1
D gene: .
clone size: .
J gene: TRBJ1-1
CDR3 DNA: TGCAGCGTTCGGGCAGGATCCATGAACACTGAAGCTTTCTTT
CDR3 protein: CSVRAGSMNTEAFF

V gene: TRBV6-5
D gene: .
clone size: .
J gene: TRBJ2-3
CDR3 DNA: TGTGCCAGCAGTTACTTAGGGACCGCGAGCACAGATACGCAGTATTTT
CDR3 protein: CASSYLGTASTDTQYF

V gene: TRBV20-1
D gene: TRBD1
clone size: .
J gene: TRBJ2-1
CDR3 DNA: TGCAGTGCTAAGCGGACAGGTTGGGATGAGCAGTTCTTC
CDR3 protein: CSAKRTGWDEQFF

V gene: TRBV14
D gene: .
clone size: .
J gene: TRBJ2-5
CDR3 DNA: TGTGCCAGCGCCCAAAACGTAGCGACCCAGTACTTC
CDR3 protein: CASAQNVATQYF

V gene: TRBV6-2/TRBV6-3
D gene: .
clone size: .
J gene: TRBJ2-7
CDR3 DNA: TGTGCCAGCTTGCGCGAGCAGTACTTC
CDR3 protein: CASLREQYF

V gene: TRBV24-1
D gene: TRBD2
clone size: .
J gene: TRBJ2-3
CDR3 DNA: TGTGCCACCCCCCGGGACTATCCGGCGGATACGCAGTATTTT
CDR3 protein: CATPRDYPADTQYF

V gene: TRBV21-1
D gene: .
clone size: .
J gene: TRBJ2-3
CDR3 DNA: TGTGCCAGCAGCAAATGGGGGGAGAGCGGGGCCTGGAGGGATACGCAGTATTTT
CDR3 protein: CASSKWGESGAWRDTQYF

V gene: TRBV5-1
D gene: TRBD1
clone size: .
J gene: TRBJ2-7
CDR3 DNA: TGCGCCAGCAGCTCCACAGGGGACACCTACGAGCAGTACTTC
CDR3 protein: CASSSTGDTYEQYF

V gene: TRBV25-1
D gene: .
clone size: .
J gene: TRBJ1-1
CDR3 DNA: TGTGCCAGCAGTGAATTAAGGGGACAAGTCCGGGGGAATAAAGCTTTCTTT
CDR3 protein: CASSELRGQVRGNKAFF

V gene: TRBV20-1
D gene: .
clone size: .
J gene: TRBJ1-5
CDR3 DNA: TGCAGTGCTAGAAGGGGGTTGAATCAGCCCCAGCATTTT
CDR3 protein: CSARRGLNQPQHF

V gene: TRBV7-3
D gene: TRBD1
clone size: .
J gene: TRBJ2-7
CDR3 DNA: TGTGCCCAAGCTCCGGGACAGCAAATATCTCTGACCTACGAGCAGTACTTC
CDR3 protein: CAQAPGQQISLTYEQYF

V gene: TRBV25-1
D gene: .
clone size: .
J gene: TRBJ2-7
CDR3 DNA: TGTGCCAGCAGTGAATCCACAGGGAATAGCTACGAGCAGTACTTC
CDR3 protein: CASSESTGNSYEQYF

V gene: TRBV15
D gene: .
clone size: .
J gene: TRBJ1-1
CDR3 DNA: TGTGCCACCAGCAGAGGCCAGGCGGAAGGGACTGAAGCTTTCTTT
CDR3 protein: CATSRGQAEGTEAFF

V gene: TRBV29-1
D gene: .
clone size: .
J gene: TRBJ2-6
CDR3 DNA: TGCAGCGTTGGCGCCAATGGGGCCAACGTCCTGACTTTC
CDR3 protein: CSVGANGANVLTF

V gene: TRBV5-1
D gene: .
clone size: .
J gene: TRBJ2-2
CDR3 DNA: TGCGCCAGCAGCTCCCTGGACGGCACCGGGGAGCTGTTTTTT
CDR3 protein: CASSSLDGTGELFF

V gene: TRBV20-1
D gene: .
clone size: .
J gene: TRBJ1-1
CDR3 DNA: TGCAGTGCTAGAAAGGGGAACACTGAAGCTTTCTTT
CDR3 protein: CSARKGNTEAFF

V gene: TRBV20-1
D gene: .
clone size: .
J gene: TRBJ2-5
CDR3 DNA: TGTTCCATGGGGCAAGAGACCCAGTACTTC
CDR3 protein: CSMGQETQYF

V gene: TRBV20-1
D gene: .
clone size: .
J gene: TRBJ1-5
CDR3 DNA: TGCAGTGCCGAGGACCGTAGCAATCAGCCCCAGCATTTT
CDR3 protein: CSAEDRSNQPQHF

V gene: TRBV28
D gene: TRBD2
clone size: .
J gene: TRBJ2-3
CDR3 DNA: TGTGCCAGCAGCCAGACTAGCGGGCGCACAGATACGCAGTATTTT
CDR3 protein: CASSQTSGRTDTQYF

V gene: TRBV7-9
D gene: .
clone size: .
J gene: TRBJ1-1
CDR3 DNA: TGTGCCAGCAGCTTGTATGATGAAGCTTTCTTT
CDR3 protein: CASSLYDEAFF

V gene: TRBV5-1
D gene: .
clone size: .
J gene: TRBJ2-6
CDR3 DNA: TGCGCCAGCAGCTTGGGAGCGGTCTCTGGGGCCAACGTCCTGACTTTC
CDR3 protein: CASSLGAVSGANVLTF

V gene: TRBV29-1
D gene: .
clone size: .
J gene: TRBJ2-4
CDR3 DNA: TGCAACGATAGAGGACAGCCCAATACACAGTACTTC
CDR3 protein: CNDRGQPNTQYF

V gene: TRBV29-1
D gene: .
clone size: .
J gene: TRBJ1-1
CDR3 DNA: TGCAGCGGCCAGCCGGGATCTGGGAACACTGAAGCTTTCTTT
CDR3 protein: CSGQPGSGNTEAFF

V gene: TRBV12-3/TRBV12-4
D gene: .
clone size: .
J gene: TRBJ2-3
CDR3 DNA: TGTGCCAGCAGCCCCCCCTTAGCGGTCACAGATACGCAGTATTTT
CDR3 protein: CASSPPLAVTDTQYF

V gene: TRBV14
D gene: .
clone size: .
J gene: TRBJ2-1
CDR3 DNA: TGTGCCAGCAGCATAGACAATGAGCAGTTCTTC
CDR3 protein: CASSIDNEQFF

V gene: TRBV29-1
D gene: .
clone size: once
J gene: TRBJ1-1
CDR3 DNA: TGCAGCCTCAGGAACACTGAAGCTTTCTTT
CDR3 protein: CSLRNTEAFF

V gene: TRBV12-3/TRBV12-4
D gene: .
clone size: few
J gene: TRBJ2-7
CDR3 DNA: TGTGCCAGCAGTTTAGCCACAGGCTACGAGCAGTACTTC
CDR3 protein: CASSLATGYEQYF

V gene: TRBV29-1
D gene: .
clone size: once
J gene: TRBJ2-7
CDR3 DNA: TGCAGCGTTGTAGGGGCCGAGCAGTACTTC
CDR3 protein: CSVVGAEQYF

V gene: TRBV15
D gene: .
clone size: .
J gene: TRBJ2-7
CDR3 DNA: TGTGCCACCAGCTCCAGGGTAACCTACGAGCAGTACTTC
CDR3 protein: CATSSRVTYEQYF

V gene: TRBV6-5
D gene: TRBD2
clone size: few
J gene: TRBJ2-1
CDR3 DNA: TGTGCCAGCAGTCACCGACGGGGGGGAGACAATGAGCAGTTCTTC
CDR3 protein: CASSHRRGGDNEQFF

V gene: TRBV29-1
D gene: .
clone size: .
J gene: TRBJ1-4
CDR3 DNA: TGCAGCGTTACCAGTTTAGCTACGCGGGAAAAACTTTTTTTT
CDR3 protein: CSVTSLATREKLFF

V gene: TRBV10-3
D gene: .
clone size: .
J gene: TRBJ2-1
CDR3 DNA: TGTGCCATCAGTGAGTCGAGAGGCCGGGGAAGCTCCTACAATGAGCAGTTCTTC
CDR3 protein: CAISESRGRGSSYNEQFF

V gene: TRBV20-1
D gene: .
clone size: .
J gene: TRBJ2-3
CDR3 DNA: TGCAGTGCCCCATGGGCGGGGGCTAGCACAGATACGCAGTATTTT
CDR3 protein: CSAPWAGASTDTQYF

V gene: TRBV15
D gene: TRBD1
clone size: .
J gene: TRBJ2-7
CDR3 DNA: TGTGCCACCAGCAGGAGGCCGGACAGGGGCGAGCAGTACTTC
CDR3 protein: CATSRRPDRGEQYF

V gene: TRBV5-6
D gene: .
clone size: .
J gene: TRBJ2-7
CDR3 DNA: TGTGCCAGCAGCCCCGCTGGGGGTAAGGCCTACGAGCAGTACTTC
CDR3 protein: CASSPAGGKAYEQYF

V gene: TRBV14
D gene: TRBD2
clone size: .
J gene: TRBJ2-1
CDR3 DNA: TGTGCCAGCAGTCGACTAGCGGGGGGGTCCTACAATGAGCAGTTCTTC
CDR3 protein: CASSRLAGGSYNEQFF

V gene: TRBV2
D gene: TRBD1
clone size: .
J gene: TRBJ1-1
CDR3 DNA: TGTGCCAGCAGTGAAGAGGGGGCAGGGAGAACTGAAGCTTTCTTT
CDR3 protein: CASSEEGAGRTEAFF

V gene: TRBV5-4
D gene: .
clone size: .
J gene: TRBJ2-1
CDR3 DNA: TGTGCCAGCAAAGGGGTGTCGGAAGAGCAGTTCTTC
CDR3 protein: CASKGVSEEQFF

V gene: TRBV4-3
D gene: .
clone size: .
J gene: TRBJ2-7
CDR3 DNA: TGCGCCAGCAGCCAACAAAGCGGCCCCTACGAGCAGTACTTC
CDR3 protein: CASSQQSGPYEQYF

V gene: TRBV29-1
D gene: .
clone size: .
J gene: TRBJ2-3
CDR3 DNA: TGCAGTACCATCGGTGTGGACGGTGGGAGCACAGATACGCAGTATTTT
CDR3 protein: CSTIGVDGGSTDTQYF

V gene: TRBV12-3/TRBV12-4
D gene: .
clone size: .
J gene: TRBJ1-1
CDR3 DNA: TGTGCCAGCAGCCCAAATCTCCCCGGTGAAGCTTTCTTT
CDR3 protein: CASSPNLPGEAFF

V gene: TRBV7-9
D gene: .
clone size: once
J gene: TRBJ1-1
CDR3 DNA: TGTGCCAGCAGCTTAGCGGGCAGGACGAACACTGAAGCTTTCTTT
CDR3 protein: CASSLAGRTNTEAFF

V gene: TRBV4-3
D gene: TRBD2
clone size: .
J gene: TRBJ2-2
CDR3 DNA: TGCGCCAGCAACCAGGGAGGGGGGGAGCTGTTTTTT
CDR3 protein: CASNQGGGELFF

V gene: TRBV20-1
D gene: TRBD1
clone size: once
J gene: TRBJ2-4
CDR3 DNA: TGCAGTGCCGAGGGACAGGGGGCGGGCAAAAACATTCAGTACTTC
CDR3 protein: CSAEGQGAGKNIQYF

V gene: TRBV29-1
D gene: .
clone size: .
J gene: TRBJ1-1
CDR3 DNA: TGCAGCGCCTGGGAGGGGAACACTGAAGCTTTCTTT
CDR3 protein: CSAWEGNTEAFF

V gene: TRBV19
D gene: .
clone size: once
J gene: TRBJ1-5
CDR3 DNA: TGTGCCAGTAGTTGGGGAGGAGAGGAACAGCCCCAGCATTTT
CDR3 protein: CASSWGGEEQPQHF

V gene: TRBV6-1
D gene: .
clone size: .
J gene: TRBJ1-6
CDR3 DNA: TGTGCCAGCAGTGGCGCCCGGGGCAGGGCTGGGTCACCCCTCCACTTT
CDR3 protein: CASSGARGRAGSPLHF

V gene: TRBV6-5
D gene: .
clone size: .
J gene: TRBJ2-1
CDR3 DNA: TGTGCCAGCAGTCGACCCACGGGCTACAATGAGCAGTTCTTC
CDR3 protein: CASSRPTGYNEQFF

V gene: TRBV3-1
D gene: .
clone size: .
J gene: TRBJ2-1
CDR3 DNA: TGTGCCAGCAGCGGACCGGGCCGGTCCTACAATGAGCAGTTCTTC
CDR3 protein: CASSGPGRSYNEQFF